The 28 T cell receptor beta chains presented below share a single source sample, sequenced in a study of kidney transplant recipient with SARS-CoV-2 infection. TCRdb re-called the reads through MiXCR, storing one row per CDR3 protein. The sample includes about 240,000 distinct CDR3 sequences, around 28% of them seen just once. The source material was a blood sample, sampled at baseline and around day 110 from a kidney transplant recipient. The receptors stem from a young adult male patient who had COVID-19 and was a kidney transplant recipient. Some of these T cells may belong to the graft donor.

This clonotype was counted many times. The J gene is TRBJ1-2, the V gene TRBV6-1; D is undetermined. Germline CDR1 and CDR2: MNHNS and SASEGT. V was cut by 5 bases and J by 4 bases, with 23 bases left in between. This CDR3 has 17 residues. The CDR3 loop is CASSSTRECRKTYGYTF. CDR3 DNA sequence: TGTGCCAGCAGTAGCACACGGGAATGTAGAAAGACCTATGGCTACACCTTC.

Comment on this clonotype: A much larger clone differs by one base, so this may be a read error. The V call is TRBV24-1, the J call TRBJ1-3, with a tentative D call TRBD1 (6 bases). Trimming pared 6 bases from V and 4 bases from J, leaving 18 bases between. The length of the CDR3 is 16 residues. Germline CDR1 KGHDR, CDR2 SFDVKD. The CDR3 spells CATSPAGQGKGNTIYF. The CDR3 coding sequence is TGTGCCACCAGTCCTGCAGGGCAGGGGAAGGGAAACACCATATATTTT.

To note about this clonotype: A much larger clone is a single base away; this may be a read error. The V call is TRBV6-5, the J call TRBJ1-2; TRBD1 might be the D (5 bases). The CDR3 has 14 amino acids. Germline CDR1 reads MNHEY; CDR2 reads SVGAGI. V was shortened by 5 bases and J by 6 bases, with 16 bases between the two germline ends. The CDR3 nucleotides are TGTGCCAGCAGTCAAGGGGAGGGCGGCCATGGCTACACCTTC. This gives the protein CASSQGEGGHGYTF.

Regarding this clonotype: Just one base apart from a much larger clone, this may be a read error. This chain joins TRBV20-1 and TRBJ1-4, with no clear D. The CDR3 has 13 residues. Deletions cut 7 bases from V and 5 bases from J, with 14 bases between. The germline V gene has CDR1 DFQATT and CDR2 SNEGSKA (reference sequence). DNA for the CDR3: TGCAGTGTCCGGGTAGGGTACAATGAAAAACTGTTTTTT. Protein sequence: CSVRVGYNEKLFF.

A remark on this clonotype: A clone one base away is much larger, so this may be a read error. This chain joins TRBV7-6 and TRBJ2-7; D may be TRBD1 (5 bases). The CDR3 is 16 residues long. Per the germline V gene, CDR1 is SGHVS and CDR2 is FNYEAQ. This chain's CDR3 is CASSPITMGPSYKQYF. The CDR3 DNA is TGTGCCAGCAGCCCAATTACTATGGGGCCCTCCTACAAGCAGTACTTC.

The table lists this clonotype with many counts. The genes are TRBV5-1 and TRBJ2-3; 13 bases map to TRBD2. CDR1 and CDR2 (germline): SGHRS, YFSETQ. With 4 bases clipped from V and 6 bases from J, the junction kept 8 bases outside the gene matches. The CDR3 covers 16 residues. The CDR3 sequence: CASSRGLAGEVDTQYF. CDR3 DNA: TGCGCCAGCAGCCGCGGACTAGCGGGGGAGGTGGATACGCAGTATTTT. Together with reference TRBV5-1 and TRBJ2-3, the CDR3 gives the full variable domain: KAGVTQTPRYLIKTRGQQVTLSCSPISGHRSVSWYQQTPGQGLQFLFEYFSETQRNKGNFPGRFSGRQFSNSRSEMNVSTLELGDSALYLCASSRGLAGEVDTQYFGPGTRLTVL.

This clonotype was counted at least ten times. The chain links TRBV15 to TRBJ1-2; no firm D call. CDR1 is LNHNV, CDR2 YYDKDF, per germline (reference sequence). Trimming took off 5 bases at V and 4 bases at J, with 23 bases between the two ends. The CDR3 is made up of 17 amino acids. In DNA form, the CDR3 reads TGTGCCACCAGCTTAGCTTTAAGGTGTGGAAAGACCTATGGCTACACCTTC. It is translated as CATSLALRCGKTYGYTF.

The genes are TRBV7-6 and TRBJ2-1; a possible D gene is TRBD2 (5 bases). The V and J ends lost 5 bases and 0 bases respectively, with 14 bases between them. Looked up from germline, CDR1 is SGHVS and CDR2 is FNYEAQ. This CDR3 spans 16 amino acids. The CDR3 sequence is CASSPLMGSSYNEQFF. CDR3 bases: TGTGCCAGCAGCCCCTTGATGGGGAGCTCCTACAATGAGCAGTTCTTC.

The chain uses TRBV12-3 or TRBV12-4 and TRBJ2-7; TRBD1 might be the D (6 bases). Trimming removed 4 bases at V and 3 bases at J, with 7 bases between. The CDR3 contains 12 residues. The CDR3 reads CASSSGDYEQYV. The CDR3 DNA reads TGTGCCAGCAGTTCAGGGGACTACGAGCAGTACGTC.

At least ten counts were recorded for this clonotype. This rearrangement joins TRBV3-1 to TRBJ1-4; 11 bases are a match to TRBD1. J gave up 5 bases and V 6 bases, and 14 bases lay outside the gene matches. The CDR3 length is 18 residues. Germline V gene lookup returns CDR1 LGHDT and CDR2 YNNKEL (reference sequence). In DNA form, the CDR3 reads TGTGCCAGCAGTAACTCCGGGACAGGGGGTCTTGTGAATGAAAAACTGTTTTTT. Its translation is CASSNSGTGGLVNEKLFF.

The genes are TRBV6-5 and TRBJ2-5; 11 nucleotides line up with TRBD2. Germline values: CDR1 MNHEY, CDR2 SVGAGI. Trimming cost V 5 bases and J 0 bases; bases outside gene matches: 2. The CDR3 runs 15 residues. The CDR3 nucleotides read TGTGCCAGCAGTCGGACTAGCGGGTACCAAGAGACCCAGTACTTC. Protein: CASSRTSGYQETQYF.

Concerning this clonotype itself: A much larger clone lies a single base off, so this may be a read error. The CDR3 does not close with the conserved phenylalanine or tryptophan, likely indicating a read error. This chain joins TRBV7-8 and TRBJ2-7; unclear D gene. The V gene's germline CDR1 is SGHVS and CDR2 FQNEAQ. The length of the CDR3 is 15 residues. Deletions cut 5 bases from V and 4 bases from J, with 18 bases between. CDR3: CASSPQAVSVYEQYS. The CDR3 nucleotides are TGTGCCAGCAGCCCACAAGCAGTGTCGGTTTACGAGCAGTACTCC.

This clonotype was found a few times. This sequence joins TRBV20-1 and TRBJ2-5; D might be TRBD1 (5 bases). The V gene lost 5 bases and the J gene lost 2 bases, with 15 bases spanning the gap. The CDR3 length is 14 residues. CDR1 is DFQATT, CDR2 SNEGSKA, per germline (reference sequence). CDR3 DNA sequence: TGCAGTGCTCGAAGGGGTCCTGAACAAGAGACCCAGTACTTC. It is translated as CSARRGPEQETQYF.

There are many counts of this clonotype. The V call is TRBV30, the J call TRBJ2-7, with TRBD2 as a possible D gene (5 bases). The CDR3 sequence is 15 residues long. Germline-derived CDR1 and CDR2 are GTSNPN and SVGIG (reference sequence). V dropped 0 bases and J dropped 12 bases, with 24 bases sitting between them. The CDR3: CAWSVSGGAASIRYF. The CDR3 nucleotides are TGTGCCTGGAGTGTCAGCGGAGGCGCGGCTAGCATACGGTACTTC. Full variable domain (outside the CDR3, taken from reference TRBV30 and TRBJ2-7): SQTIHQWPATLVQPVGSPLSLECTVEGTSNPNLYWYRQAAGRGLQLLFYSVGIGQISSEVPQNLSASRPQDRQFILSSKKLLLSDSGFYLCAWSVSGGAASIRYFGPGTRLTVT.

Of note for this clonotype: A much larger clone differs from this one at a single base, so this may be a read error. The V gene is TRBV6-2 or TRBV6-3, the J gene TRBJ2-7; D is ambiguous. Germline lookup yields CDR1 MNHEY and CDR2 SVGEGT. CDR3 length equals 13 residues. Between the trimmed V and J ends, which lost 5 bases and 0 bases, there was a span of 8 bases. The CDR3 nucleotides are TGTGCCAGCAGTCCCAACCCCTCCTACGAGCAGTACTTC. It specifies CASSPNPSYEQYF.

In the case of this clonotype: This may be a read error, as it is one base from a much larger clone. The chain uses TRBV5-1 and TRBJ1-2; D is unclear. Germline loops: CDR1 SGHRS, CDR2 YFSETQ. This CDR3 has 16 residues. The V and J ends lost 7 bases and 4 bases respectively, with 23 bases between them. Here the CDR3 DNA reads TGCGCCAGCTTAGAGGGATCGGTTCAAAAGACCTATGGCTACACCTTC. This gives the protein CASLEGSVQKTYGYTF.

This clonotype was observed many times. V and J are TRBV2 and TRBJ1-1; perhaps TRBD1 as D (5 bases). The length of the CDR3 is 13 residues. V was trimmed by 3 bases and J by 8 bases, leaving 13 bases between them. Germline CDR1 SNHLY, CDR2 FYNNEI. For the CDR3, the DNA is TGTGCCAGCAGTGACTCAGGGTACTTAGAAGCTTTCTTT. Protein sequence: CASSDSGYLEAFF.

This clonotype has ten or more counts. The chain joins TRBV19 to TRBJ2-1; D possibly corresponds to TRBD2 (6 bases). V dropped 1 base and J dropped 0 bases, with 10 bases sitting between them. Germline V lookup: CDR1 LNHDA, CDR2 SQIVND (reference sequence). The CDR3 runs 16 residues. The CDR3 region has the DNA TGTGCCAGTAGTATAGGACGGGGGAGCTCCTACAATGAGCAGTTCTTC. This sequence encodes CASSIGRGSSYNEQFF.

There are many counts of this clonotype. V usage is TRBV3-1 and J usage is TRBJ1-2; D is unresolved. Germline V lookup: CDR1 LGHDT, CDR2 YNNKEL (reference sequence). V was trimmed by 5 bases and J by 4 bases, leaving 23 bases between them. The CDR3 totals 17 residues. CDR3: CASSYDRTLRKTYGYTF. The DNA for the CDR3 is TGTGCCAGCAGCTATGACCGCACCCTTCGAAAGACCTATGGCTACACCTTC.

In its sample, this clonotype was seen many times. The chain combines TRBV5-6 with TRBJ2-7; maybe TRBD1 (5 bases). V was pared by 4 bases and J by 2 bases, with 16 bases between. Per the germline V gene, CDR1 is SGHDT and CDR2 is YYEEEE. CDR3 length: 15 amino acids. CDR3 DNA: TGTGCCAGCAGCCCGTACAGGTCTCCCACCTACGAGCAGTACTTC. Amino acid sequence: CASSPYRSPTYEQYF.

Of note for this clonotype: Given a much more abundant clone one base away, this may be a read error. V is TRBV12-2 and J is TRBJ1-2. TRBV12-2 represents a pseudogene. CDR3 length: 17 residues. The CDR3 is CASRSEVTPRKTYGYTF. As DNA, the CDR3 is TGTGCAAGTCGCTCGGAAGTGACTCCACGAAAGACCTATGGCTACACCTTC.

This clonotype was seen more than once but under ten times. A much larger clone lies a single base off, so this may be a read error. The chain recombines TRBV5-1 with TRBJ2-5, with 7 bases lining up with TRBD1. The J call is in doubt because the DNA end fits TRBJ2-7 better. There are 16 residues in the CDR3. Germline V gives CDR1 SGHRS, CDR2 YFSETQ. DNA of the CDR3: TGCGTCAGCAGCTTGGTATTGGGACAGAGCTCCTACGAGCAGTACTTC. It is translated as CVSSLVLGQSSYEQYF.

This clonotype was counted many times. J is TRBJ2-7 and V is TRBV6-6; D gene unclear. The CDR3 has 14 residues. The V end was cut by 3 bases, the J end by 4 bases, with 13 bases between. Germline CDR1 MNHNY, CDR2 SVGAGI (reference sequence). CDR3 protein: CASSYFPPAYEQYF. CDR3 nucleotides: TGTGCCAGCAGTTATTTCCCGCCGGCTTACGAGCAGTACTTC.

This clonotype was recorded many times. This chain joins TRBV6-2 or TRBV6-3 and TRBJ1-5; D perhaps matches TRBD1 (5 bases). The CDR3 runs 17 residues. Per the germline V gene, CDR1 is MNHEY and CDR2 is SVGEGT. V lost 4 bases and J lost 4, with 20 bases in between. The CDR3 region has the DNA TGTGCCAGCAGTTCCTCGTGGGGAGGACACTTGAATCAGCCCCAGCATTTT. This encodes CASSSSWGGHLNQPQHF.

As concerns this clonotype: Possible read error: a much larger clone is one base away. The V and J genes are TRBV4-2 and TRBJ2-7; 10 bases align to TRBD1. Germline loops: CDR1 LGHNA, CDR2 YNFKEQ. There are 17 residues in the CDR3. V shed 1 base and J 0 bases; nucleotides not matched to a gene: 6. CDR3 protein: CASSQVRGQGISYEQYF. CDR3 nucleotide sequence: TGTGCCAGCAGCCAAGTCAGGGGACAGGGGATCTCCTACGAGCAGTACTTC.

The sample holds many counts of this clonotype. The chain is built from TRBV20-1 and TRBJ1-6, with TRBD1 identical over 7 bases. The V segment lost 6 bases and the J segment 6 bases; nucleotides outside the gene matches: 17. From germline, CDR1 is DFQATT and CDR2 SNEGSKA (reference sequence). This CDR3 has 17 amino acids. The CDR3 is CSARRGPGGAFNSPLHF. DNA for the CDR3: TGCAGTGCCCGAAGGGGGCCAGGGGGTGCATTTAATTCACCCCTCCACTTT.

This clonotype was observed a single time. A read error is possible here, since a much larger clone lies one base away. The rearrangement uses TRBV10-3 and TRBJ2-2; 10 bases are a match to TRBD2. From germline, CDR1 is ENHRY and CDR2 SYGVKD. The junction had 8 bases not matched to a gene; V was cut back by 0 bases and J by 1 base. The CDR3 consists of 19 residues. The CDR3 nucleotides are TGTGCCATCAGTGAGTCGGCTCCTACTAGCGGGGTGAACACCGGGGAGCTGTTTTTT. It encodes CAISESAPTSGVNTGELFF.

This clonotype was picked up many times. This sequence joins TRBV5-1 and TRBJ1-5, with no clear D. The CDR3 covers 13 residues. The germline V gene has CDR1 SGHRS and CDR2 YFSETQ. V lost 5 bases and J 2 bases, leaving 8 bases between the germline ends. CDR3 loop: CASSPDGNQPQHF. CDR3 coding DNA: TGCGCCAGCAGTCCGGACGGCAATCAGCCCCAGCATTTT.